This T cell receptor (beta chain) is from a study of blood T cell repertoires in COVID-19. On the study more broadly: The United States, Italy and Spain supplied acute and convalescent COVID-19 samples.

Authors' processing steps: Scientists estimated how many nucleated cells there were by amplifying reference gene primers. TCRdb's copy holds only in-frame clones and misses some; the assay was immunoSEQ multiplex PCR. Clonal size and the V and J genes are those of that table, whereas D and trimming came from the DNA. The sample shows fewer than 150,000 clones, 84% of them seen only once. The CDR3 runs to 15 residues. Trimming removed 2 bases at V and 4 bases at J, with 12 bases between. Germline lookup yields CDR1 LNHNV and CDR2 YYDKDF (reference sequence). Sequencing used peripheral blood. The chain has TRBV15 and TRBJ2-1, with D perhaps matching TRBD2 (5 bases). The sequence was collected from a woman of 80 years or more in a cohort sampled during active or convalescent COVID-19. The CDR3 loop reads CATSRKTGTYNEQFF. Here the CDR3 DNA reads TGTGCCACCAGCAGAAAGACGGGAACTTACAATGAGCAGTTCTTC.